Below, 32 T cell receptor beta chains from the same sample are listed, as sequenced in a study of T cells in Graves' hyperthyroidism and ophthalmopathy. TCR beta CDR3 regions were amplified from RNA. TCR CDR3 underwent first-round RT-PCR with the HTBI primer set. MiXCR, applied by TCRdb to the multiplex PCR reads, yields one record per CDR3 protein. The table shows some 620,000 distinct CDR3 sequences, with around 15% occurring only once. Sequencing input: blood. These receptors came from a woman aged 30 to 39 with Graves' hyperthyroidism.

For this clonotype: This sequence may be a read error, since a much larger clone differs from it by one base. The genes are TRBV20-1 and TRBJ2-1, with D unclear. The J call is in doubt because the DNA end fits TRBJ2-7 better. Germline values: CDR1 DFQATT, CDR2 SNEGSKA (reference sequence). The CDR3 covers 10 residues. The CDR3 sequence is CSASVNEQYF. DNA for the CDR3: TGCAGTGCTAGTGTCAATGAGCAGTACTTC.

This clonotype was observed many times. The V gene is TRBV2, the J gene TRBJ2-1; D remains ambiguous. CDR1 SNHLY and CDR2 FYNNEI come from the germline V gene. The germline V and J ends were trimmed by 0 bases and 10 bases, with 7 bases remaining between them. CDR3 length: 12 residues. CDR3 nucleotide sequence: TGTGCCAGCAGTGAAGCGGTGGGGGAGCAGTTCTTC. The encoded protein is CASSEAVGEQFF.

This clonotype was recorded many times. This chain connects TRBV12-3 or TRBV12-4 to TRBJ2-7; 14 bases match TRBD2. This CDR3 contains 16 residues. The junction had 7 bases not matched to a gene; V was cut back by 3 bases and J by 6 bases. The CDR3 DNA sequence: TGTGCCAGCAGTTTGGGACTAGCGGGAGAATTGGGCGAGCAGTACTTC. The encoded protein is CASSLGLAGELGEQYF.

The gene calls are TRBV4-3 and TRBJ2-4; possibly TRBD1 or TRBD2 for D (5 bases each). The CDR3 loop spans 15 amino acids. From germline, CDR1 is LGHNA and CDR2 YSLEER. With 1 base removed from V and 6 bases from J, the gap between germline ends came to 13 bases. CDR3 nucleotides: TGCGCCAGCAGCCAAGTTGTCGGTGGGGGAAACATTCAGTACTTC. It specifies CASSQVVGGGNIQYF.

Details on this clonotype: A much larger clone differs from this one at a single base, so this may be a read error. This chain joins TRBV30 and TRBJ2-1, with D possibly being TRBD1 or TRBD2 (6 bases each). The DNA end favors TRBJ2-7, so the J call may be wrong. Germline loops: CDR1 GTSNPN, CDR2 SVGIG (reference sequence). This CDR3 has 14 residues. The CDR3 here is CALPSGASYNEQYF. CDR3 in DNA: TGTGCCCTACCCTCGGGGGCAAGCTACAATGAGCAGTACTTC.

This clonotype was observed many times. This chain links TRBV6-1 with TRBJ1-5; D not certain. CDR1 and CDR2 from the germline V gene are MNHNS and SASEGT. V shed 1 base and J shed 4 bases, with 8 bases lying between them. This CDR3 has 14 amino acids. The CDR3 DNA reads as TGTGCCAGCAGTGAAGGGGCAGGTAATCAGCCCCAGCATTTT. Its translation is CASSEGAGNQPQHF.

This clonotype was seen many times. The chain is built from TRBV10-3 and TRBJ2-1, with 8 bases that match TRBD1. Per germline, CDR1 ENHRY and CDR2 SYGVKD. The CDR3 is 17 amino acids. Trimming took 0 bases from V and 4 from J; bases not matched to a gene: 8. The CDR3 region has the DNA TGTGCCATCAGTGAGTCCCTACTGCGACAGGGGTACAATGAGCAGTTCTTC. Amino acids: CAISESLLRQGYNEQFF.

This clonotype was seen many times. CDR3 in amino acids: CASSLGDRNQPQHF. CDR3 nucleotide sequence: TGTGCCAGCAGCTTGGGCGACAGAAATCAGCCCCAGCATTTT. The chain couples TRBV5-5 to TRBJ1-5, with a weak D call TRBD1 (5 bases). Trimming took off 0 bases at V and 4 bases at J, with 8 bases between the two ends. There are 14 residues in the CDR3. The germline V gene encodes CDR1 SGHKS and CDR2 YYEKEE (reference sequence).

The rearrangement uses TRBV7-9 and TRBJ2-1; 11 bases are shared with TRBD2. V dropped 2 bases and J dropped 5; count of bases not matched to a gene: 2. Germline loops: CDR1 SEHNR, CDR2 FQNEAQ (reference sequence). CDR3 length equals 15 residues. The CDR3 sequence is CASSLLLAGDNEQFF. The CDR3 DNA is TGTGCCAGCAGCTTACTACTAGCGGGGGACAATGAGCAGTTCTTC.

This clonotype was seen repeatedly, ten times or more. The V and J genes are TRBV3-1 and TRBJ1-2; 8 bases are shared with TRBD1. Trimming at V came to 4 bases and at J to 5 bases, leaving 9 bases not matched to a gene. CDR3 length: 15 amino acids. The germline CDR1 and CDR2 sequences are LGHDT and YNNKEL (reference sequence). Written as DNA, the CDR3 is TGTGCCAGCAGCCCCCGGGACAGGACCGCATATGGCTACACCTTC. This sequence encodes CASSPRDRTAYGYTF.

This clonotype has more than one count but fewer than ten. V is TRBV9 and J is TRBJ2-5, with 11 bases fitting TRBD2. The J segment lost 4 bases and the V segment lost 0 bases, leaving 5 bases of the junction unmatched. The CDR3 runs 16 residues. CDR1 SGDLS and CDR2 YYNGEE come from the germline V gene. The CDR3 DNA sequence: TGTGCCAGCAGCGTAGGGCTAGCGGGAGGAAGAGAGACCCAGTACTTC. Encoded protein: CASSVGLAGGRETQYF.

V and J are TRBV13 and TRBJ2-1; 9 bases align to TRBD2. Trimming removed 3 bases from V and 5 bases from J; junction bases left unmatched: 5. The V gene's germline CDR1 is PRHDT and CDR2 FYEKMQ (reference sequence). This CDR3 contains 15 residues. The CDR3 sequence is CASSFGGRAHNEQFF. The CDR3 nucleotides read TGTGCCAGCAGCTTCGGCGGGAGGGCACACAATGAGCAGTTCTTC.

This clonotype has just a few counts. CDR3 region: CASSNGRQPQHF. In DNA, the CDR3 is TGTGCCAGCAGCAACGGGAGACAGCCCCAGCATTTT. The rearrangement uses TRBV13 and TRBJ1-5, with D hard to call. Germline V gives CDR1 PRHDT, CDR2 FYEKMQ (reference sequence). The ends were cut back, 5 bases at V and 7 bases at J, with 9 bases in the middle. This CDR3 is built from 12 residues. Drawing the rest from reference TRBV13 and TRBJ1-5, the complete variable domain is AAGVIQSPRHLIKEKRETATLKCYPIPRHDTVYWYQQGPGQDPQFLISFYEKMQSDKGSIPDRFSAQQFSDYHSELNMSSLELGDSALYFCASSNGRQPQHFGDGTRLSIL.

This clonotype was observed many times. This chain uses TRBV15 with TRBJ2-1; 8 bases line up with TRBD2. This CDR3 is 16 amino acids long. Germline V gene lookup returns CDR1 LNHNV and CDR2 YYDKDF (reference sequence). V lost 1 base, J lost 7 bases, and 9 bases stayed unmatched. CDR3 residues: CATSRVAGGFRNEQFF. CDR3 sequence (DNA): TGTGCCACCAGCAGAGTTGCGGGAGGTTTTAGAAATGAGCAGTTCTTC.

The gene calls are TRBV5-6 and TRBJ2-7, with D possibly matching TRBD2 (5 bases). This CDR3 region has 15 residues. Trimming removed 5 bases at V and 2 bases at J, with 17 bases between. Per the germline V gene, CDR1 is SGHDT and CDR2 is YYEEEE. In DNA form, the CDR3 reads TGTGCCAGCAGATACTTTACGGGAAATACCTACGAGCAGTACTTC. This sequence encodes CASRYFTGNTYEQYF.

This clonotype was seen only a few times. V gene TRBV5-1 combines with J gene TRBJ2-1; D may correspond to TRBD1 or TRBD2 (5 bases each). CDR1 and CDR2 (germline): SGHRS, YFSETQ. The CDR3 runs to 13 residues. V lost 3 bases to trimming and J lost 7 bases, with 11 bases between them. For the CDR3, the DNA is TGCGCCAGCAGCTGGGACCCCGGGAATGAGCAGTTCTTC. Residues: CASSWDPGNEQFF.

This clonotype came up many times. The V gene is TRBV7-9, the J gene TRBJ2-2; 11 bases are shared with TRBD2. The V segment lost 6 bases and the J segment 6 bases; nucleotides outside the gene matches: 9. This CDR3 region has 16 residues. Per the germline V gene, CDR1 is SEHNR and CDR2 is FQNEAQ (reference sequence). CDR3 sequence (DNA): TGTGCCAGCAGTCCACTCACTAGCGGGAGTGCCGGGGAGCTGTTTTTT. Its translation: CASSPLTSGSAGELFF.

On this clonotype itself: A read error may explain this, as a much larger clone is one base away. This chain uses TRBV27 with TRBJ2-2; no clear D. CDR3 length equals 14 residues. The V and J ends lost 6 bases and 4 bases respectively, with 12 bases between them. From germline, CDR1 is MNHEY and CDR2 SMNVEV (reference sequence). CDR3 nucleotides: TGTGCCAGCAGACTACAGATGATCACCGGGGAGCTGTTTTTT. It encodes CASRLQMITGELFF.

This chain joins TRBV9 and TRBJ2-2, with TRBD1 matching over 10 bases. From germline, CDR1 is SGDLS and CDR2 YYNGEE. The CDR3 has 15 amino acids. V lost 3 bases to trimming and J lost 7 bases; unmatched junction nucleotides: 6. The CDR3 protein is CASSALTGGLGELFF. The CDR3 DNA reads TGTGCCAGCAGCGCCCTGACAGGGGGCCTCGGGGAGCTGTTTTTT.

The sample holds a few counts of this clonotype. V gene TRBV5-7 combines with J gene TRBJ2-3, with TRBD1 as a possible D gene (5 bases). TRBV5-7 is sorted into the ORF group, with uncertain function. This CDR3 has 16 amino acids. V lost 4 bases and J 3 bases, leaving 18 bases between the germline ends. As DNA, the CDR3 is TGTGCCAGCAGCCCCGCCCAGGGATCAAGGACAGATACGCAGTATTTT. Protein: CASSPAQGSRTDTQYF.

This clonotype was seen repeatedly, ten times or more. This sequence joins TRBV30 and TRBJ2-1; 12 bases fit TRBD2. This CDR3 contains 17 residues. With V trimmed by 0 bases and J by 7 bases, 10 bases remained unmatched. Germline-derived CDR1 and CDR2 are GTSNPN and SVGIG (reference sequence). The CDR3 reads CAWSVPVRLAGANEQFF. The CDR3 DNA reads TGTGCCTGGAGTGTACCGGTACGACTAGCGGGAGCTAATGAGCAGTTCTTC.

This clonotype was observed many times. CDR3 sequence reads: CASSSIVDRPTEKLFF. The CDR3 nucleotides read TGCGCCAGCAGCTCGATCGTTGACAGGCCCACCGAAAAACTGTTTTTT. J is TRBJ1-4 and V is TRBV5-1, with a weak D call TRBD1 (6 bases). The CDR3 has 16 amino acids. In germline, CDR1 is SGHRS, CDR2 YFSETQ. Trimming cost V 3 bases and J 8 bases, with 20 bases left between them.

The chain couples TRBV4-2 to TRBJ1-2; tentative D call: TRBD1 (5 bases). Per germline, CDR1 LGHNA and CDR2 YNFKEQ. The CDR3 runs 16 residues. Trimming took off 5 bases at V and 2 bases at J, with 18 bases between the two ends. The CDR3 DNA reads TGTGCCAGCAGCACCCGAGCAGGGAGGACGAACTATGGCTACACCTTC. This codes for CASSTRAGRTNYGYTF.

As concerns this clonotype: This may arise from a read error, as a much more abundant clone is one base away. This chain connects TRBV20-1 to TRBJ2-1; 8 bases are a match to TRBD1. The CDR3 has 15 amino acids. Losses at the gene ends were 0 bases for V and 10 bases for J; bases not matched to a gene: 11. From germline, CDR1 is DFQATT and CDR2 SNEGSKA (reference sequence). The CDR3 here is CSARDRTGGSLEQFF. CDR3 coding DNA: TGCAGTGCTAGAGACAGAACAGGGGGATCATTAGAGCAGTTCTTC.

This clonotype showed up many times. For the CDR3, the DNA is TGTGCCAGCAGTACGGCCCCACAGGGGGGCTACACCTTC. Translating gives CASSTAPQGGYTF. The J gene is TRBJ1-2, the V gene TRBV28, with 7 bases fitting TRBD1. There are 13 residues in the CDR3. Per the germline V gene, CDR1 is MDHEN and CDR2 is SYDVKM. Trimming took 5 bases from V and 8 from J; bases not matched to a gene: 8.

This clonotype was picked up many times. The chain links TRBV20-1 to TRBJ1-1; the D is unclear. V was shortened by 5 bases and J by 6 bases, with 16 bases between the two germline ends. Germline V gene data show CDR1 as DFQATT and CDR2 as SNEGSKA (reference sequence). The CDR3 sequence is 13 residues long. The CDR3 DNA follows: TGCAGTGCTCTCCGGACGGCGATGTCTGAAGCTTTCTTT. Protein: CSALRTAMSEAFF.

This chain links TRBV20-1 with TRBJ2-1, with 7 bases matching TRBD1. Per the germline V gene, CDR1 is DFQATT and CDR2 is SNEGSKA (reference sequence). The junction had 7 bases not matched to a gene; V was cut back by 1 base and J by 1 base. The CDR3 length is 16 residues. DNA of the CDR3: TGCAGTGCTAGAGGAACAGGGGTTGGGTCCTACAATGAGCAGTTCTTC. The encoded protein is CSARGTGVGSYNEQFF.

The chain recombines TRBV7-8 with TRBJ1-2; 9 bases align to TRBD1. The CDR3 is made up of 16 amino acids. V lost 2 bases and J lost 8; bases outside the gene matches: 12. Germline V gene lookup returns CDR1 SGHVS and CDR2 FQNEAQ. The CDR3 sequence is CASSLYGTGGSGGYTF. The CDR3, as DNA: TGTGCCAGCAGCTTATACGGTACAGGGGGCAGCGGAGGCTACACCTTC.

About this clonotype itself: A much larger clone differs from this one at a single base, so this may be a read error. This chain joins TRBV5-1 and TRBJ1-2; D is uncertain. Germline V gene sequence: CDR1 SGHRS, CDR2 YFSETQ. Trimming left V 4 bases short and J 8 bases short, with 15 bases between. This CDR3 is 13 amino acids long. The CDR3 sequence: CASSIRGSVGYTF. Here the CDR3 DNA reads TGCGCCAGCAGCATTCGGGGTTCGGTCGGCTACACCTTC.

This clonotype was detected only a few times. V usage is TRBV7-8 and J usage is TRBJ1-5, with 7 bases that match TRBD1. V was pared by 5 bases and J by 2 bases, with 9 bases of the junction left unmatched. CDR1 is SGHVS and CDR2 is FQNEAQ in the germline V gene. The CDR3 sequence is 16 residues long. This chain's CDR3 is CASSLRRTGGNQPQHF. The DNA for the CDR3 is TGTGCCAGCAGCCTTAGACGTACAGGGGGCAATCAGCCCCAGCATTTT.

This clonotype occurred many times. In DNA, the CDR3 is TGTGCCTGGAGTGAGAGTCGTTACACTGAAGCTTTCTTT. As protein: CAWSESRYTEAFF. This sequence joins TRBV30 and TRBJ1-1; D uncertain. Germline CDR1 and CDR2: GTSNPN and SVGIG (reference sequence). V was pared by 1 base and J by 3 bases, with 9 bases between. CDR3 length equals 13 residues.

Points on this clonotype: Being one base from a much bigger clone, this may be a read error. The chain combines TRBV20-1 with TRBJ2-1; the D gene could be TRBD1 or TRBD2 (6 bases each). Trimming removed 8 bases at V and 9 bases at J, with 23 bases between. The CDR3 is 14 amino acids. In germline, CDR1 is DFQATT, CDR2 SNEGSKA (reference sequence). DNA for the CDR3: TGCAGTTCAGGCCCGGGGGCCACACCGACTGAGCAGTTCTTC. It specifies CSSGPGATPTEQFF.